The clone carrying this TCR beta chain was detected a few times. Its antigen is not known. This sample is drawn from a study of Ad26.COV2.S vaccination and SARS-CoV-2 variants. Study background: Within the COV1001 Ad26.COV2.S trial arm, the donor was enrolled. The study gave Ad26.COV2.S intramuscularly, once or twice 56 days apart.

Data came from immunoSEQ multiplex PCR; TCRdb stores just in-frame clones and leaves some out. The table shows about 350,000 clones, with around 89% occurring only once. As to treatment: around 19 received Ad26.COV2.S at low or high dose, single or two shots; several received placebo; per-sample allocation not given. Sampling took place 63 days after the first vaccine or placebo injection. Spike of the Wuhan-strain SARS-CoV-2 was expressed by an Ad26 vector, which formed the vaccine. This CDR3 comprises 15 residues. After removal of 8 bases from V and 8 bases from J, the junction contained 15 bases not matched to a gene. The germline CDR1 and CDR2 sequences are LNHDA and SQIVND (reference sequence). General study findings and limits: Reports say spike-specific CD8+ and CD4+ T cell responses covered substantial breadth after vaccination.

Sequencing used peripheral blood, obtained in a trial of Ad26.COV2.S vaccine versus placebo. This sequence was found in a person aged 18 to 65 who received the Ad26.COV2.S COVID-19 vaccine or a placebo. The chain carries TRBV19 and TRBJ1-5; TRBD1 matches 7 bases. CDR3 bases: TGTGCCAGTCAAACGGAGGGGGCGAGGGGAGAGCCCCAGCATTTT. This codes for CASQTEGARGEPQHF.